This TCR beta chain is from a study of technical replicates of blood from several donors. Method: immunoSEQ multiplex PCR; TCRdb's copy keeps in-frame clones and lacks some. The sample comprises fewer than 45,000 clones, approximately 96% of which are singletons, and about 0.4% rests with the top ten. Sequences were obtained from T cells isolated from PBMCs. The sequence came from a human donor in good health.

CDR3 amino acids: CATIGGGRGAFF. CDR3 sequence (DNA): TGTGCCACGATTGGGGGGGGTAGGGGAGCTTTCTTT. This chain connects TRBV6-1 to TRBJ1-1; maybe TRBD1 (5 bases). The CDR3 is made up of 12 amino acids. CDR1 is MNHNS, CDR2 SASEGT, per germline. V was cut by 10 bases and J by 10 bases, with 19 bases left in between.